These 31 T cell receptor beta chains came from one sample sequenced in a study of a mutant IDH1 vaccine in newly diagnosed glioma. Time point defined: week 35, safety follow-up. A 20-mer mutant IDH1 peptide at 300 ug was injected subcutaneously with topical imiquimod. Their target antigens are unknown. The data were produced by immunoSEQ multiplex PCR, yet TCRdb's version contains in-frame clones alone and is incomplete. The sample consists of about 54,000 clones, approximately 81% of them appearing once. Source: PBMCs, taken from a glioma patient whose treatment included an IDH1 peptide vaccine. The source is a woman aged 18-29 years with glioma.

The V gene is TRBV9, the J gene TRBJ2-2; 10 bases are a match to TRBD1. The ends lost 4 bases at V and 4 bases at J; junction bases unmatched: 4. This CDR3 is built from 15 residues. Germline assignment: CDR1 SGDLS and CDR2 YYNGEE. The CDR3 spells CASSSWTGGTGELFF. CDR3 bases: TGTGCCAGCAGCTCTTGGACAGGGGGCACCGGGGAGCTGTTTTTT.

This clone was recorded a few times. This chain joins TRBV2 and TRBJ1-2, with a weak D call TRBD1 (5 bases). The V gene lost 6 bases and the J gene lost 8 bases, with 22 bases spanning the gap. CDR3 length: 15 amino acids. The germline gives CDR1 SNHLY, CDR2 FYNNEI. CDR3: CASRNLTAGVGGYTF. DNA for the CDR3: TGTGCCAGCAGAAACTTGACAGCCGGGGTTGGGGGCTACACCTTC.

This rearrangement joins TRBV18 to TRBJ1-4; 8 nucleotides agree with TRBD1. The germline gives CDR1 KGHSH, CDR2 LQKENI. CDR3 length: 14 amino acids. V lost 3 bases and J lost 4; bases outside the gene matches: 1. CDR3 sequence reads: CASSPGQVNEKLFF. The DNA for the CDR3 is TGTGCCAGCTCACCGGGACAGGTTAATGAAAAACTGTTTTTT.

The chain employs TRBV29-1 and TRBJ1-1; weak D call: TRBD1 (5 bases). The CDR3 totals 13 residues. Germline CDR1 SQVTM, CDR2 ANQGSEA. V dropped 2 bases and J dropped 6 bases, with 13 bases sitting between them. This CDR3 is CSVEYGLGAEAFF. The CDR3 DNA is TGCAGCGTTGAATATGGTTTAGGGGCTGAAGCTTTCTTT.

The chain carries TRBV7-9 and TRBJ2-7; weak D call: TRBD1 (6 bases). Trimming pared 6 bases from V and 2 bases from J, leaving 17 bases between. In germline, CDR1 is SEHNR, CDR2 FQNEAQ (reference sequence). The CDR3 consists of 15 residues. CDR3 bases: TGTGCCAGCAGTTATTTCGACAGGCCAACCTACGAGCAGTACTTC. It codes for CASSYFDRPTYEQYF. The variable domain in full, completed from reference TRBV7-9 and TRBJ2-7, reads DTGVSQNPRHKITKRGQNVTFRCDPISEHNRLYWYRQTLGQGPEFLTYFQNEAQLEKSRLLSDRFSAERPKGSFSTLEIQRTEQGDSAMYLCASSYFDRPTYEQYFGPGTRLTVT.

The rearrangement links TRBV18 to TRBJ1-1, with D perhaps matching TRBD1 (5 bases). Deletions cut 5 bases from V and 1 base from J, with 8 bases between. In germline, CDR1 is KGHSH, CDR2 LQKENI. The CDR3 is made up of 13 amino acids. CDR3 nucleotide sequence: TGTGCCAGCTCAGACGGGGGGAACACTGAAGCTTTCTTT. Protein sequence: CASSDGGNTEAFF.

The rearrangement links TRBV19 to TRBJ2-7; 11 nucleotides agree with TRBD1. From germline, CDR1 is LNHDA and CDR2 SQIVND (reference sequence). The CDR3 runs 18 residues. Trimming cost V 7 bases and J 2 bases; bases outside gene matches: 16. The CDR3 nucleotides are TGTGCCAGTACCCCTAGGGGTTCCGGACAGGGGGCTACCTACGAGCAGTACTTC. Protein product: CASTPRGSGQGATYEQYF.

The chain employs TRBV2 and TRBJ1-1; no reliable D call. V gave up 7 bases and J gave up 1 base, with 16 bases separating them. This CDR3 has 15 residues. The germline V gene encodes CDR1 SNHLY and CDR2 FYNNEI. As DNA, the CDR3 is TGTGCCAGCATGTCTAGGGCAGGCCGGAACACTGAAGCTTTCTTT. Amino acid sequence: CASMSRAGRNTEAFF.

This rearrangement joins TRBV11-3 to TRBJ2-3, with TRBD2 identical over 12 bases. The germline CDR1 and CDR2 sequences are SGHNT and YENEEA. V trimming: 3 bases; J trimming: 6 bases; junction bases outside the gene matches: 7. The CDR3 consists of 16 residues. This chain's CDR3 is CASSFRTSGVADTQYF. In DNA form, the CDR3 reads TGTGCCAGCAGCTTCCGGACTAGCGGGGTGGCGGATACGCAGTATTTT.

A note on this clone: An end of the junction does not agree with germline; a read error may underlie this. The chain has TRBV7-7 and TRBJ2-3, with 11 bases identical to TRBD2. Germline CDR1 is SSHAT and CDR2 is FNYEAQ (reference sequence). The length of the CDR3 is 15 residues. The chain's CDR3 is CASSLAGGSTDTQYF. In nucleotides, the CDR3 is TGTGCTAGCAGCCTAGCGGGAGGTAGTACAGATACGCAGTATTTT.

The chain is built from TRBV29-1 and TRBJ1-1; perhaps TRBD1 as D (5 bases). The CDR3 length is 14 residues. CDR1 is SQVTM, CDR2 ANQGSEA, per germline. V lost 4 bases to trimming and J lost 0 bases, with 12 bases between them. CDR3 amino acids: CSVGDLTVNTEAFF. DNA for the CDR3: TGCAGCGTTGGGGACTTGACAGTGAACACTGAAGCTTTCTTT.

This clone has a handful of counts. The chain carries TRBV11-3 and TRBJ2-2; 12 bases match TRBD2. V lost 1 base and J lost 4; bases outside the gene matches: 13. The CDR3 has 20 residues. CDR1 and CDR2 (germline): SGHNT, YENEEA. CDR3 coding DNA: TGTGCCAGCAGCTTAGGAGGACTAGCGGGACCTTCCCCTATCACCGGGGAGCTGTTTTTT. Translating it yields CASSLGGLAGPSPITGELFF.

This clone was recorded only once. The J gene is TRBJ2-3, the V gene TRBV7-6, with 9 bases lining up with TRBD1. CDR1 is SGHVS and CDR2 is FNYEAQ in the germline V gene. The CDR3 is made up of 17 amino acids. V dropped 5 bases and J dropped 5; count of bases not matched to a gene: 14. CDR3 protein: CASSDFGGTGKQDTQYF. The CDR3, as DNA: TGTGCCAGCAGCGATTTTGGCGGGACAGGGAAACAAGATACGCAGTATTTT.

The genes are TRBV6-1 and TRBJ2-7, with D perhaps TRBD1 or TRBD2 (5 bases each). V lost 4 bases to trimming and J lost 0 bases, with 10 bases between them. The CDR3 covers 14 residues. In germline, CDR1 is MNHNS, CDR2 SASEGT. CDR3 loop: CASSVRGTSYEQYF. As DNA, the CDR3 is TGTGCCAGCAGTGTTAGAGGGACCTCCTACGAGCAGTACTTC.

The chain recombines TRBV5-3 with TRBJ2-3; 10 bases align to TRBD2. TRBV5-3 is identified as an open reading frame with a role that is uncertain. With 0 bases clipped from V and 10 bases from J, the junction kept 5 bases outside the gene matches. This CDR3 contains 14 residues. Here the CDR3 DNA reads TGTGCCAGAAGCTTGGAAGCGGGGGGGCCGGCGCAGTATTTT. Protein sequence: CARSLEAGGPAQYF.

The rearrangement uses TRBV7-6 and TRBJ1-1; D ambiguous. V gave up 0 bases and J gave up 1 base, with 9 bases separating them. CDR3 length: 15 residues. In germline, CDR1 is SGHVS, CDR2 FNYEAQ. DNA for the CDR3: TGTGCCAGCAGCTTAGCGGAAGGACCGAACACTGAAGCTTTCTTT. It yields the protein CASSLAEGPNTEAFF.

This chain joins TRBV5-4 and TRBJ2-7, with 8 bases aligning to TRBD1. The CDR3 totals 15 residues. CDR1 and CDR2 (germline): SGHNT, YYREEE (reference sequence). V lost 3 bases and J lost 4; bases outside the gene matches: 9. CDR3 coding DNA: TGTGCCAGCAGCTCAGACAGGGGCCACGGTTACGAGCAGTACTTC. Its translation: CASSSDRGHGYEQYF.

The chain employs TRBV11-3 and TRBJ2-7, with D uncertain. Trimming shortened V by 6 bases and J by 1 base, and 10 bases separated the two germline ends. CDR3 length: 13 residues. Looked up from germline, CDR1 is SGHNT and CDR2 is YENEEA. Here the CDR3 DNA reads TGTGCCAGCAGATTAAGGGCGTCCTACGAGCAGTACTTC. Amino acid sequence: CASRLRASYEQYF.

V is TRBV7-9 and J is TRBJ2-7, with D uncertain. CDR3 length: 15 residues. The germline V and J ends were trimmed by 5 bases and 0 bases, with 14 bases remaining between them. Germline-derived CDR1 and CDR2 are SEHNR and FQNEAQ (reference sequence). CDR3 bases: TGTGCCAGCAGCCCATCCGGGCGCCTCTCCTACGAGCAGTACTTC. Its translation is CASSPSGRLSYEQYF. The variable domain in full, completed from reference TRBV7-9 and TRBJ2-7, reads DTGVSQNPRHKITKRGQNVTFRCDPISEHNRLYWYRQTLGQGPEFLTYFQNEAQLEKSRLLSDRFSAERPKGSFSTLEIQRTEQGDSAMYLCASSPSGRLSYEQYFGPGTRLTVT.

The gene calls are TRBV5-4 and TRBJ2-3; D not resolved. Germline V CDR1 and CDR2: SGHNT, YYREEE (reference sequence). CDR3 length: 13 amino acids. The V end lost 0 bases, the J end lost 10 bases, and 12 bases lay between the germline ends. The CDR3 here is CASSLDPAQAQYF. The CDR3, as DNA: TGTGCCAGCAGCTTGGATCCAGCCCAAGCGCAGTATTTT.

This clone was seen just once. The chain is built from TRBV19 and TRBJ1-3; no reliable D call. Germline CDR1 LNHDA, CDR2 SQIVND (reference sequence). This CDR3 has 13 residues. The V end was cut by 5 bases, the J end by 1 base, with 6 bases between. The CDR3 here is CASSLRSGNTIYF. For the CDR3, the DNA is TGTGCCAGTAGTCTCAGATCTGGAAACACCATATATTTT.

The chain has TRBV7-9 and TRBJ1-3; D gene uncertain. V shed 1 base and J shed 0 bases, with 7 bases lying between them. The CDR3 runs to 15 residues. The V gene's germline CDR1 is SEHNR and CDR2 FQNEAQ (reference sequence). Here the CDR3 DNA reads TGTGCCAGCAGCTTAGACCCAAGCTCTGGAAACACCATATATTTT. The encoded protein is CASSLDPSSGNTIYF.

The rearrangement links TRBV7-6 to TRBJ1-1; D gene unclear. Trimming pared 0 bases from V and 7 bases from J, leaving 6 bases between. Germline V gives CDR1 SGHVS, CDR2 FNYEAQ. This CDR3 comprises 12 residues. CDR3 DNA sequence: TGTGCCAGCAGCTTAGCGGAAGGTGAAGCTTTCTTT. This translates into CASSLAEGEAFF.

The chain joins TRBV19 to TRBJ2-6; D remains ambiguous. Germline loops: CDR1 LNHDA, CDR2 SQIVND (reference sequence). The CDR3 loop spans 16 amino acids. V was clipped by 7 bases and J by 0 bases, with 13 bases between them. CDR3 bases: TGTGCCAGTACTGGATTTTCGAGCTCTGGGGCCAACGTCCTGACTTTC. The encoded protein is CASTGFSSSGANVLTF.

This clone was observed a single time. The chain has TRBV5-8 and TRBJ2-5; the D is unclear. The CDR3 is 15 residues long. CDR1 is SGHTS and CDR2 is YDEGEE in the germline V gene. Deletions cut 4 bases from V and 5 bases from J, with 18 bases between. In DNA form, the CDR3 reads TGTGCCAGCAGCCAACCCCCTGGCCTCGGGGAGACCCAGTACTTC. Protein: CASSQPPGLGETQYF.

The CDR3 protein is CASASGNTIYF. The CDR3 region has the DNA TGTGCCAGCGCCTCTGGAAACACCATATATTTT. The chain employs TRBV6-5 and TRBJ1-3, with D unresolved. CDR3 length equals 11 residues. Trimming shortened V by 8 bases and J by 0 bases, and 2 bases separated the two germline ends. Germline V gives CDR1 MNHEY, CDR2 SVGAGI.

This clone was found a few times. The chain carries TRBV7-9 and TRBJ1-2, with D unresolved. V lost 5 bases, J lost 4 bases, and 14 bases lay in between. Germline CDR1 reads SEHNR; CDR2 reads FQNEAQ (reference sequence). This CDR3 is 14 amino acids long. DNA for the CDR3: TGTGCCAGCAGCCCGGCGGGGAGCCTCTATGGCTACACCTTC. Encoded protein: CASSPAGSLYGYTF.

The V and J genes are TRBV7-9 and TRBJ1-4; no firm D call. CDR3 size: 12 residues. V lost 5 bases and J lost 7, with 8 bases in between. Germline V gives CDR1 SEHNR, CDR2 FQNEAQ (reference sequence). Written as DNA, the CDR3 is TGTGCCAGCAGCCAGGTTCCTGAAAAACTGTTTTTT. Encoded protein: CASSQVPEKLFF.

The chain uses TRBV5-4 and TRBJ2-1, with D possibly TRBD2 on 6 matching bases. CDR1 is SGHNT, CDR2 YYREEE, per germline (reference sequence). The CDR3 loop spans 15 amino acids. V shed 4 bases and J shed 9 bases, with 20 bases lying between them. CDR3 sequence (DNA): TGTGCCAGCAGCCCCCCGAGCGGGTTCCCCGCTGAGCAGTTCTTC. Translating gives CASSPPSGFPAEQFF.

The V call is TRBV7-2, the J call TRBJ2-5, with 9 bases lining up with TRBD2. Losses at the gene ends were 2 bases for V and 5 bases for J; bases not matched to a gene: 15. Germline values: CDR1 SGHTA, CDR2 FQGNSA. The CDR3 has 18 amino acids. CDR3 in DNA: TGTGCCAGCAGCTTACGCCGAAGTAGCGGGAGAAGTTCGGAGACCCAGTACTTC. Its translation is CASSLRRSSGRSSETQYF.

This chain connects TRBV5-1 to TRBJ2-1; 8 nucleotides align to TRBD1. J gave up 4 bases and V 0 bases, and 3 bases lay outside the gene matches. Germline assignment: CDR1 SGHRS and CDR2 YFSETQ. The CDR3 sequence is 15 residues long. CDR3 sequence: CASSLVQGAYNEQFF. CDR3 coding DNA: TGCGCCAGCAGCTTGGTCCAGGGGGCGTACAATGAGCAGTTCTTC.